The T cell receptor (beta chain) described here comes from a study of cytomegalovirus exposure and HLA in healthy donors. Study-wide results and caveats: Prior analysis indicated that the majority of TCR beta V segments exhibited productivity approximately 90% or approximately 30% of the time. It has been reported that TCR beta sequences accurately predicted the HLA-A and HLA-B alleles of most subjects. A further, later analysis showed that HLA-associated TCR beta chains (compared with equally common others) were more clonally expanded.

As regards this clone: As yet, its antigen is unknown.

The PCR employed 60 Vbeta primers together with 13 Jbeta primers. Repertoires were generated with immunoSEQ multiplex PCR, while TCRdb's copy carries only in-frame clones and drops some. The profile shows some 200,000 clones, around a tenth of them singletons. Trimming at V came to 5 bases and at J to 4 bases, leaving 2 bases not matched to a gene. The CDR3 consists of 13 residues. Germline assignment: CDR1 SGHRS and CDR2 YFSETQ. Sequencing used PBMCs. The chain couples TRBV5-1 to TRBJ2-3, with 9 bases aligning to TRBD1. This clonotype was obtained from a woman aged 30 to 39 in good health and CMV-seropositive. The CDR3 here is CASRTGGADTQYF. CDR3 nucleotides: TGCGCCAGCAGGACAGGGGGGGCAGATACGCAGTATTTT.